This record concerns one TCR beta chain sequence. This record belongs to a study of T cell responses to AZD1222 COVID-19 vaccine. Some clones are missing from TCRdb's copy, which holds only in-frame ones; the method was immunoSEQ multiplex PCR. Its table lists 150,000 or so clones. This CDR3 comprises 15 residues. Germline values: CDR1 SQVTM, CDR2 ANQGSEA. Trimming took off 0 bases at V and 2 bases at J, with 12 bases between the two ends. The chain is built from TRBV29-1 and TRBJ2-3; weak D call: TRBD1 (6 bases). This sequence was found in an adult in good health. Sample: peripheral blood. The CDR3 is CSVEDSQGPTDTQYF. The CDR3 nucleotides are TGCAGCGTTGAAGATTCTCAGGGGCCCACAGATACGCAGTATTTT.